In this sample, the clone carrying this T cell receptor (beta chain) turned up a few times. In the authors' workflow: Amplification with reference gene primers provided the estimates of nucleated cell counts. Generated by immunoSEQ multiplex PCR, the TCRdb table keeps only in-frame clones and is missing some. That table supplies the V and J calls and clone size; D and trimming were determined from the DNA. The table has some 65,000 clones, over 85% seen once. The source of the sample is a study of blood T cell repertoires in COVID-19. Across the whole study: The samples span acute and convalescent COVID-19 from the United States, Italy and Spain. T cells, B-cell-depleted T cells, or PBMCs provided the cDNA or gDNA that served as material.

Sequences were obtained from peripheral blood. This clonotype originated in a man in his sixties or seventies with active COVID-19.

The CDR3 protein is CASSLFGQGAYGELFF. The DNA for the CDR3 is TGTGCCAGCAGTTTATTCGGACAGGGGGCGTACGGGGAGCTGTTTTTT. V and J are TRBV28 and TRBJ2-2, with 11 bases identical to TRBD1. Germline CDR1 is MDHEN and CDR2 is SYDVKM. This CDR3 region has 16 residues. V lost 1 base and J lost 7; bases outside the gene matches: 5.